One T cell receptor beta chain is described in this entry. The antigen remains unidentified. Use of 60 Vbeta and 13 Jbeta primers characterized the PCR. The method was immunoSEQ multiplex PCR; TCRdb's version includes in-frame clones alone and lacks a portion of them. The sample has a few hundred thousand clones, 70% to 80% seen once; the top ten hold 15% to 19%. This specimen comes from a study of cytomegalovirus exposure and HLA in healthy donors. There are 14 residues in the CDR3. CDR1 and CDR2 from the germline V gene are MNHEY and SVGAGI. V shed 8 bases, J shed 4 bases, and the junction held 7 bases outside the gene matches. Broader study findings: As a later analysis showed, a missense DCLRE1C variant was linked to trimming of TCR beta V- and J-genes.

This TCR derives from a man in his forties in good health and CMV-seronegative. Material for sequencing was PBMCs. The V and J genes are TRBV6-5 and TRBJ2-7, with TRBD2 matching 11 bases. In DNA form, the CDR3 reads TGTGCCAGCGGTACTAGCGGGGGTCCTTACGAGCAGTACTTC. It specifies CASGTSGGPYEQYF.